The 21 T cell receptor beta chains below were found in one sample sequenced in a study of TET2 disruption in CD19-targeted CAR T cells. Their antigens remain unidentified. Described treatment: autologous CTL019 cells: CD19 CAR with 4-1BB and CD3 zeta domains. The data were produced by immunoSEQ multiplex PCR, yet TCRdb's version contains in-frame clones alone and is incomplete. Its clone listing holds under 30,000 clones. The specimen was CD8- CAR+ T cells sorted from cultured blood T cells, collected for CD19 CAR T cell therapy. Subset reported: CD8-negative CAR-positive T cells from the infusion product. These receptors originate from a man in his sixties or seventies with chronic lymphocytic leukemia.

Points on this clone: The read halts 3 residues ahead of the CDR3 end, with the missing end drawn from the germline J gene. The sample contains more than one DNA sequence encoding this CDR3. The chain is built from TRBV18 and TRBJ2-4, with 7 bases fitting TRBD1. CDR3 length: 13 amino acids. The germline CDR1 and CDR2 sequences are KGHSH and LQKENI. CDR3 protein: CASSPTGKETQYF. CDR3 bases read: TGTGCCAGCTCACCGACAGGGAAAGAGACT.

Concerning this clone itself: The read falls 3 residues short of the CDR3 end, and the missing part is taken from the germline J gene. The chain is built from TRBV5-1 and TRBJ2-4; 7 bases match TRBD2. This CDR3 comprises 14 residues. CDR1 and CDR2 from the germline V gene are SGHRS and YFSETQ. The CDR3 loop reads CASSLDVTGGGQYF. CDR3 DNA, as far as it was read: TGCGCCAGCAGCCTAGATGTCACGGGGGGAGGT.

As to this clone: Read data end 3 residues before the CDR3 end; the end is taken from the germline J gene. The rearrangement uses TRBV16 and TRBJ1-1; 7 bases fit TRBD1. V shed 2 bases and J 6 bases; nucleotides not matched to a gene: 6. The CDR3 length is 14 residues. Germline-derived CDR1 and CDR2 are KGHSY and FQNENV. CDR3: CASSQGQVTSEAFF. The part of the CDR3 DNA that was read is TGTGCCAGCAGCCAAGGACAGGTAACGTCTGAA.

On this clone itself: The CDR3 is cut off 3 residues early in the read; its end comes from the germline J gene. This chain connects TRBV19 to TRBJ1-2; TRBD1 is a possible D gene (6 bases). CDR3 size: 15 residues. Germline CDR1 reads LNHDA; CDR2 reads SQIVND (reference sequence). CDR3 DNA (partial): TGTGCCAGTAGTATTTACAGGGAGTCCTACAATGAC. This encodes CASSIYRESYND. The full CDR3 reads CASSIYRESYNDYTF.

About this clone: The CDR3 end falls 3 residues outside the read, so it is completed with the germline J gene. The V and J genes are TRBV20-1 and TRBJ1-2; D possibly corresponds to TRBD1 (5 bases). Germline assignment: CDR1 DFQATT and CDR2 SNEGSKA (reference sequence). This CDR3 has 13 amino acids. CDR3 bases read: TGCAGTGCGGTTATGAGGGGCCGTGGAAGC. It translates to CSAVMRGRGS. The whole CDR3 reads CSAVMRGRGSYTF.

The part of the CDR3 DNA that was read is TGTGCCAGCTCACCTTTACAGGAGAACACTGAA. Encoded protein: CASSPLQENTE. The complete CDR3 protein is CASSPLQENTEAFF. V and J are TRBV18 and TRBJ1-1; weak D call: TRBD1 (5 bases). From the germline J gene comes the end of the CDR3, since the read stops 3 residues before it. This CDR3 region has 14 residues. In germline, CDR1 is KGHSH, CDR2 LQKENI. Trimming stripped 3 bases from V and 1 base from J, with 9 bases between.

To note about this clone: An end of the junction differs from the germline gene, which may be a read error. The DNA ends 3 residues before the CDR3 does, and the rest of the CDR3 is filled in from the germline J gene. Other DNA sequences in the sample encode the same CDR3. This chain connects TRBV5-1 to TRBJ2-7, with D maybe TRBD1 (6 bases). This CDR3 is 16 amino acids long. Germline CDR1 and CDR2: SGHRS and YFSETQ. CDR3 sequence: CASSSSTGSISYEQYF. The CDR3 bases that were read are TGCGCCAGTAGCTCCTCTACAGGGTCGATATCCTACGAG.

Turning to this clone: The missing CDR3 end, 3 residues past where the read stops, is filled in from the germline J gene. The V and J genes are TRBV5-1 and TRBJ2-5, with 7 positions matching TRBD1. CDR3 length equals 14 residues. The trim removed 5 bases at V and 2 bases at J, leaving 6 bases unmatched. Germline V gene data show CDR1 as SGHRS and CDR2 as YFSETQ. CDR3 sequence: CASSVRQGQETQYF. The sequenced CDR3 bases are TGCGCCAGCAGTGTGAGACAGGGACAAGAGACC.

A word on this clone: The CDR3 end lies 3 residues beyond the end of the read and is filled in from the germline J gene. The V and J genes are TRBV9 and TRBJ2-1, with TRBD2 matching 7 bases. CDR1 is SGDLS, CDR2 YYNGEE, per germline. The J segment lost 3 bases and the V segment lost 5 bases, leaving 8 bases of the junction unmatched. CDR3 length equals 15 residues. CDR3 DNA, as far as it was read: TGTGCCAGCAGTTTTAGCGGGTTTATCTACAATGAG. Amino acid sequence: CASSFSGFIYNE. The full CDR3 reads CASSFSGFIYNEQFF.

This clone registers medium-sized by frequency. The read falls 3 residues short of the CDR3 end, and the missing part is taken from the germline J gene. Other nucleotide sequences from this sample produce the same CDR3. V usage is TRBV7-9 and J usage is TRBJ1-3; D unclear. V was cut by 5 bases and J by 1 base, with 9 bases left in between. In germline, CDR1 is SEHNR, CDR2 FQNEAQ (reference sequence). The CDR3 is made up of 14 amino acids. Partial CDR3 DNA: TGTGCCAGCAGCCCAGATTTTTCTGGAAACACC. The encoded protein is CASSPDFSGNT. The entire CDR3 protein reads CASSPDFSGNTIYF.

The CDR3 sequence is CSASLGGQTQYF. The part of the CDR3 DNA that was read is TGCAGTGCTAGTCTGGGGGGACAGACC. The rearrangement joins TRBV20-1 to TRBJ2-5; maybe TRBD2 (6 bases). The read stops 3 residues short of the end of the CDR3; the missing end is completed from the germline J gene. Trimming shortened V by 3 bases and J by 6 bases, and 11 bases separated the two germline ends. Germline V gene lookup returns CDR1 DFQATT and CDR2 SNEGSKA (reference sequence). This CDR3 has 12 residues.

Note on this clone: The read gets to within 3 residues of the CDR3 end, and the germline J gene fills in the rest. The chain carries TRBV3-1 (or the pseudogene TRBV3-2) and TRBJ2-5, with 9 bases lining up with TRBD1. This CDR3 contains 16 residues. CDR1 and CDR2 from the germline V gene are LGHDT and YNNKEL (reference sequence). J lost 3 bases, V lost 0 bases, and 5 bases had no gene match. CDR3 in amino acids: CASSQDPGQGKETQYF. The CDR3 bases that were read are TGTGCCAGCAGCCAAGACCCGGGACAGGGCAAAGAGACC.

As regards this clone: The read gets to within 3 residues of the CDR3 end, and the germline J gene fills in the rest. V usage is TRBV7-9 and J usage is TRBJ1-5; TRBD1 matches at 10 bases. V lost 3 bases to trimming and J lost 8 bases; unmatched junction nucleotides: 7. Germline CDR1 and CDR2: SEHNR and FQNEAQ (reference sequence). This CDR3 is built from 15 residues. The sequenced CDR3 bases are TGTGCCAGCAGCTTTGACAGGGGGCTTGAAGAGCCC. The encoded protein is CASSFDRGLEEP. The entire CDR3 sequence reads CASSFDRGLEEPQHF.

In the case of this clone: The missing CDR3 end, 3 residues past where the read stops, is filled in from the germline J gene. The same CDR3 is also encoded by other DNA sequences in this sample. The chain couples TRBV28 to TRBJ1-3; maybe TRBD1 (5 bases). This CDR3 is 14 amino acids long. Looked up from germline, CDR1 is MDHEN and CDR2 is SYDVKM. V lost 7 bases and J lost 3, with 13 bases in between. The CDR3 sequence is CASNSMGGGNTIYF. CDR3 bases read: TGTGCCAGCAACTCTATGGGGGGTGGAAACACC.

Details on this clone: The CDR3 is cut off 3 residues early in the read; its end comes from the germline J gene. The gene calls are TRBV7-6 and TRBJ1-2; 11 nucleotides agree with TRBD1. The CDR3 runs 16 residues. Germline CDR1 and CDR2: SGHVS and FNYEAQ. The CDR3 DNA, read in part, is TGTGCCAGCAGCTTAGGGACAGGGGGCCTGGTAGATACC. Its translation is CASSLGTGGLVDT. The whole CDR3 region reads CASSLGTGGLVDTYTF.

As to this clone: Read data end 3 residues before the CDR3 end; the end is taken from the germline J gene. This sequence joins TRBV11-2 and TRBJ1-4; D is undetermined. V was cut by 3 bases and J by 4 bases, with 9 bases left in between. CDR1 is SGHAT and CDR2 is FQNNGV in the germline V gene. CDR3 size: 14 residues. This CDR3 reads CASSFIQNNEKLFF. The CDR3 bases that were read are TGTGCCAGCAGCTTTATCCAGAATAATGAAAAA. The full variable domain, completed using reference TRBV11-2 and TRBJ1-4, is EAGVAQSPRYKIIEKRQSVAFWCNPISGHATLYWYQQILGQGPKLLIQFQNNGVVDDSQLPKDRFSAERLKGVDSTLKIQPAKLEDSAVYLCASSFIQNNEKLFFGSGTQLSVL.

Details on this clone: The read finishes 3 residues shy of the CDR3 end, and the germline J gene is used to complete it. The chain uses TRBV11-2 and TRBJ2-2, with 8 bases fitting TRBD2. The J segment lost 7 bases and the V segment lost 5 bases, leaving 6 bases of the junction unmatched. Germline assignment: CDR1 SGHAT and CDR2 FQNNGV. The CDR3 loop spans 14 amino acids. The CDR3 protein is CASSISGAGGELFF. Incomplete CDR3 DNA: TGTGCCAGCAGCATTAGCGGGGCCGGCGGGGAG.

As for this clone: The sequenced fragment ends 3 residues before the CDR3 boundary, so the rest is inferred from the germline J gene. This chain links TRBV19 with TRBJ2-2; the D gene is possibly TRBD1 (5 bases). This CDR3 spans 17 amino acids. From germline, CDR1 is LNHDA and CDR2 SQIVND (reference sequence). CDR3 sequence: CASSPPLFRVGNSPLFF. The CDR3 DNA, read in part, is TGTGCCAGTAGTCCGCCTCTTTTCAGGGTTGGGAATTCACCG.

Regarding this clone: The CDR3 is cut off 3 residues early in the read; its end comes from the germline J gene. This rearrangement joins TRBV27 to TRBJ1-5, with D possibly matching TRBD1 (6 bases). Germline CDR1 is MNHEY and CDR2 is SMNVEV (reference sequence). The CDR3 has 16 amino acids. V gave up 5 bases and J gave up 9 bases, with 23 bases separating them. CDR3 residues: CASSKGGGLGRRPQHF. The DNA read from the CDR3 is TGTGCCAGCAGTAAGGGGGGGGGCCTGGGACGCCGGCCC.

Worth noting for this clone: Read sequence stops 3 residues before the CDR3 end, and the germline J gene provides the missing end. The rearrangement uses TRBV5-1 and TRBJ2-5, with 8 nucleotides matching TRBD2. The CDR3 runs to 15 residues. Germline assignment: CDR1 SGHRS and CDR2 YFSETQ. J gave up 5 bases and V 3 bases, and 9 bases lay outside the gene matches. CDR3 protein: CASSSRGGLGETQYF. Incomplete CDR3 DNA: TGCGCCAGCAGCTCCCGGGGGGGCCTAGGGGAGACC.

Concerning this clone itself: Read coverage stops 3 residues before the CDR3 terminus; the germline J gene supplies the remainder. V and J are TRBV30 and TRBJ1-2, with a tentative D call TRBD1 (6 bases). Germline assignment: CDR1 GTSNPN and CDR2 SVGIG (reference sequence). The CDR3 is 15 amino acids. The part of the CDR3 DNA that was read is TGTGCCTGGAGCCCCAAAGGGGGGGAGGCCTACGAC. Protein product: CAWSPKGGEAYD. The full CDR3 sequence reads CAWSPKGGEAYDYTF.